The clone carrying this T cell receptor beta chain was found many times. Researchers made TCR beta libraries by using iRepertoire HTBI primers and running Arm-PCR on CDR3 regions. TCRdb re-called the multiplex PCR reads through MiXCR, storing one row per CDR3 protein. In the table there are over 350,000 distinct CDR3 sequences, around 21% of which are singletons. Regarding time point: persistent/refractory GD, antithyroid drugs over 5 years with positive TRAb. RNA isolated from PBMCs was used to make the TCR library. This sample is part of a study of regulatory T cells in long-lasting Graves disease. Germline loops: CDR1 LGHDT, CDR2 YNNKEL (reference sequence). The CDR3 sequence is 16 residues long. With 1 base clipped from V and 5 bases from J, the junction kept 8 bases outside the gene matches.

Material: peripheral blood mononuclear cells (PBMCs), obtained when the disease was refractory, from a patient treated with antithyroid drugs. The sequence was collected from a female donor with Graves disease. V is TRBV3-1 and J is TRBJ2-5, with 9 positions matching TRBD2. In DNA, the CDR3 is TGTGCCAGCAGCCAAGGGATAGCGGGAGACGGGGAGACCCAGTACTTC. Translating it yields CASSQGIAGDGETQYF.